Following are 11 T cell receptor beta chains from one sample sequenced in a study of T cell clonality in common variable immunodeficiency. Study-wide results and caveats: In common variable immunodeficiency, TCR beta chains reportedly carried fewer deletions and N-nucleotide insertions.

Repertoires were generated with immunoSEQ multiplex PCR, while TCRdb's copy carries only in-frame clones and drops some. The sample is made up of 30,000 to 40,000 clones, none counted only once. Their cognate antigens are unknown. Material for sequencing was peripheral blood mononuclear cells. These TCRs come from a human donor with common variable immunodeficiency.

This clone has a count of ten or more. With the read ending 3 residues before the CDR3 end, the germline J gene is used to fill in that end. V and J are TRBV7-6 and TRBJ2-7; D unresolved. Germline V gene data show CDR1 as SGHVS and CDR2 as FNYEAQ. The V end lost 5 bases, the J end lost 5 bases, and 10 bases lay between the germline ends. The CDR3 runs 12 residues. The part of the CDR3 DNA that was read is TGTGCCAGCAGCCCGGGTGATCACGAG. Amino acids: CASSPGDHE. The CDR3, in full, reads CASSPGDHEQYF. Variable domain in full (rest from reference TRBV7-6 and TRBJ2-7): GAGVSQSPRYKVTKRGQDVALRCDPISGHVSLYWYRQALGQGPEFLTYFNYEAQQDKSGLPNDRFSAERPEGSISTLTIQRTEQRDSAMYRCASSPGDHEQYFGPGTRLTVT.

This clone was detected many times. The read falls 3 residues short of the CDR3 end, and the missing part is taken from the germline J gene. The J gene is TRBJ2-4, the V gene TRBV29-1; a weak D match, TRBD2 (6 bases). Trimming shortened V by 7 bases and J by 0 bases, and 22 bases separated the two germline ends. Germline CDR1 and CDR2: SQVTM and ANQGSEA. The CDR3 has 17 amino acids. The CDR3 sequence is CSGSTGVPGVAKNIQYF. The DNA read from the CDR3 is TGCAGCGGCTCAACGGGGGTTCCGGGCGTAGCCAAAAACATT. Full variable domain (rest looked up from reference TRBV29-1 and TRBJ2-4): SAVISQKPSRDICQRGTSLTIQCQVDSQVTMMFWYRQQPGQSLTLIATANQGSEATYESGFVIDKFPISRPNLTFSTLTVSNMSPEDSSIYLCSGSTGVPGVAKNIQYFGAGTRLSVL.

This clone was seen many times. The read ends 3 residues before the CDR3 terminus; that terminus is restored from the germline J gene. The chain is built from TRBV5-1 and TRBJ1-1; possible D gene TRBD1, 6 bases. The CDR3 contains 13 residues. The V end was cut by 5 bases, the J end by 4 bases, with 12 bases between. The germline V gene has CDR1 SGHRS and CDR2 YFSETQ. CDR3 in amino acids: CASRIEGGTEAFF. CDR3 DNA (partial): TGCGCCAGCAGGATTGAAGGGGGCACTGAA. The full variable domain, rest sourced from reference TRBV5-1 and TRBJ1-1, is KAGVTQTPRYLIKTRGQQVTLSCSPISGHRSVSWYQQTPGQGLQFLFEYFSETQRNKGNFPGRFSGRQFSNSRSEMNVSTLELGDSALYLCASRIEGGTEAFFGQGTRLTVV.

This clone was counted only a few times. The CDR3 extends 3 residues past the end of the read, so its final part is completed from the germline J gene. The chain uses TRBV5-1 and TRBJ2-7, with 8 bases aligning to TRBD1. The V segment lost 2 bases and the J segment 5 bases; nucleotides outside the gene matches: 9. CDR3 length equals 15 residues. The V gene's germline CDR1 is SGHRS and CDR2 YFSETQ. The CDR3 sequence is CASSLKTGGSHEQYF. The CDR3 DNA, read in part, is TGCGCCAGCAGCTTAAAAACAGGGGGTAGTCACGAG.

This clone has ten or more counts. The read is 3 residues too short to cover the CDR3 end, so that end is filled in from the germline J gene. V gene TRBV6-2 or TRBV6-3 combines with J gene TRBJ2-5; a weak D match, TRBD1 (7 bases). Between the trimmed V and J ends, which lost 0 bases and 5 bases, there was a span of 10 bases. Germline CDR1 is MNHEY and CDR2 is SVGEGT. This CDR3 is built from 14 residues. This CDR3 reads CASSYSGGQETQYF. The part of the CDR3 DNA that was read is TGTGCCAGCAGTTACTCGGGGGGACAGGAGACC.

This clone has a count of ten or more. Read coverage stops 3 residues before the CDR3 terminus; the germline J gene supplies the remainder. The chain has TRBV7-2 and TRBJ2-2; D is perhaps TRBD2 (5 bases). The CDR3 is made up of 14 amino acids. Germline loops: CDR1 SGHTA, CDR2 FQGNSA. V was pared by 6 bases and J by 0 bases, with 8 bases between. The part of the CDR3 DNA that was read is TGTGCCAGCAGAGTACTAGCGAACACCGGGGAG. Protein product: CASRVLANTGE. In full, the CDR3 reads CASRVLANTGELFF.

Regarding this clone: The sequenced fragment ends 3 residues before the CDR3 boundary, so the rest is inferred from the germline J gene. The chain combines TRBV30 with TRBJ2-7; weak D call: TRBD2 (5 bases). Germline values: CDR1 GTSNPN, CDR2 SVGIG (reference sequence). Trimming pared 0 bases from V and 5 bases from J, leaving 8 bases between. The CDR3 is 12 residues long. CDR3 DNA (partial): TGTGCCTGGAGTGTAGACGGGGACGAG. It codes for CAWSVDGDE. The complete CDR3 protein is CAWSVDGDEQYF.

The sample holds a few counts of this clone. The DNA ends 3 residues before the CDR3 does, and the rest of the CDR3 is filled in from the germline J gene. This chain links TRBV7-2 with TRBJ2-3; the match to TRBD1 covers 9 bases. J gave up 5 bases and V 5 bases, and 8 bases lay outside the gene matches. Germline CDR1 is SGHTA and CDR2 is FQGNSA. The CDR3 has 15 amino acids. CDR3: CASSPLGQGRDTQYF. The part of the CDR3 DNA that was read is TGTGCCAGCAGCCCCCTGGGACAGGGACGAGATACG.

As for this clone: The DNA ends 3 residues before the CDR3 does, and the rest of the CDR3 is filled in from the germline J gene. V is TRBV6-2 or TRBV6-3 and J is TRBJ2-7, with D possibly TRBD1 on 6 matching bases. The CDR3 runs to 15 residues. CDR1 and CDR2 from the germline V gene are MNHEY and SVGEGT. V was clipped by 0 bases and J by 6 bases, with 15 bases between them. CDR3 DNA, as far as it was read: TGTGCCAGCAGTTACTCTAATGTGACAGGACTCGAG. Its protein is CASSYSNVTGLE. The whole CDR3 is CASSYSNVTGLEQYF.

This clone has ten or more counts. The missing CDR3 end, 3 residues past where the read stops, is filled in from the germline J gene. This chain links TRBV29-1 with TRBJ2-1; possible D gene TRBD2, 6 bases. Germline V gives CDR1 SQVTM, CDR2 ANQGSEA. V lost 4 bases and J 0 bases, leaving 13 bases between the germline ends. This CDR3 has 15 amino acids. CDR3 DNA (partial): TGCAGCGTTGCAGTTAGCGGAAGCTCCTACAATGAG. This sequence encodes CSVAVSGSSYNE. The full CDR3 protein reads CSVAVSGSSYNEQFF.

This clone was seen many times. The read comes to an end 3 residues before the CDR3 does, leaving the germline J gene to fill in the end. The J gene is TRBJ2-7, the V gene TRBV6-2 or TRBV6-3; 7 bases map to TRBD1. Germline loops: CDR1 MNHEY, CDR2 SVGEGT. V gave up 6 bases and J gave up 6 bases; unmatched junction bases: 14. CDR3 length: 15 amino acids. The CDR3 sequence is CASRTGTAQPLEQYF. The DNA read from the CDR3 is TGTGCCAGCAGAACCGGGACAGCACAACCCCTCGAG.